Listed here are 23 T cell receptor beta chains from one sample, sequenced in a study of T-cell memory formation after mild COVID-19. TCRdb processed the 5' RACE reads anew with MiXCR; each CDR3 protein has one entry. In the table there are under 300,000 distinct CDR3 sequences, about a sixth of which are singletons. Sequencing was performed on PBMCs or a T cell subset sorted from them (not recorded which). The receptors stem from a man younger than 35 who had mild COVID-19 (a few samples of this study predate the infection). Cell type and time point are not known.

The CDR3 is CASSFSVDTDTQYF. CDR3 in DNA: TGCGCCAGCAGCTTCTCGGTGGACACAGATACGCAGTATTTT. This rearrangement joins TRBV5-1 to TRBJ2-3; D remains unclear. Trimming stripped 2 bases from V and 2 bases from J, with 9 bases between. This CDR3 is 14 amino acids long. In germline, CDR1 is SGHRS, CDR2 YFSETQ.

This clonotype has just a few counts. This sequence joins TRBV20-1 and TRBJ2-5, with D possibly matching TRBD1 (6 bases). Germline loops: CDR1 DFQATT, CDR2 SNEGSKA (reference sequence). CDR3 length equals 13 residues. V lost 3 bases, J lost 5 bases, and 13 bases lay in between. In DNA form, the CDR3 reads TGCAGTGCTAGGTGGGGGCCCAGGGAGACCCAGTACTTC. It specifies CSARWGPRETQYF.

CDR3 DNA: TGCGCCAGCAGCACTAACCCTCCCAGCGCTGAAGCTTTCTTT. The encoded protein is CASSTNPPSAEAFF. The chain links TRBV5-1 to TRBJ1-1; D is uncertain. The CDR3 runs to 14 residues. The V gene lost 4 bases and the J gene lost 6 bases, with 16 bases spanning the gap. The germline V gene has CDR1 SGHRS and CDR2 YFSETQ.

The chain recombines TRBV19 with TRBJ1-5; TRBD1 might be the D (5 bases). Between the trimmed V and J ends, which lost 10 bases and 0 bases, there was a span of 16 bases. The CDR3 has 15 amino acids. The germline V gene encodes CDR1 LNHDA and CDR2 SQIVND (reference sequence). The CDR3 spells CATQPGRVSNQPQHF. CDR3 nucleotide sequence: TGTGCCACTCAACCGGGGCGCGTTAGCAATCAGCCCCAGCATTTT.

The chain combines TRBV29-1 with TRBJ1-2, with 8 bases aligning to TRBD1. Germline V gene data show CDR1 as SQVTM and CDR2 as ANQGSEA. The CDR3 is 11 amino acids. V was pared by 6 bases and J by 7 bases, with 4 bases of the junction left unmatched. The CDR3 spells CSVVTGAGYTF. The CDR3 nucleotides read TGCAGCGTGGTGACAGGGGCTGGCTACACCTTC.

This CDR3 reads CASSRDRVPPGNTIYF. The CDR3 coding sequence is TGTGCCAGCAGCAGGGACAGGGTGCCTCCTGGAAACACCATATATTTT. The chain links TRBV11-2 to TRBJ1-3; 9 bases agree with TRBD1. This CDR3 has 16 residues. The germline gives CDR1 SGHAT, CDR2 FQNNGV. After removal of 5 bases from V and 2 bases from J, the junction contained 7 bases not matched to a gene. Drawing the rest from reference TRBV11-2 and TRBJ1-3, the complete variable domain is EAGVAQSPRYKIIEKRQSVAFWCNPISGHATLYWYQQILGQGPKLLIQFQNNGVVDDSQLPKDRFSAERLKGVDSTLKIQPAKLEDSAVYLCASSRDRVPPGNTIYFGEGSWLTVV.

The chain employs TRBV7-2 and TRBJ2-5, with D possibly TRBD1 on 6 matching bases. V lost 6 bases and J 7 bases, leaving 15 bases between the germline ends. This CDR3 spans 13 amino acids. Germline V gene sequence: CDR1 SGHTA, CDR2 FQGNSA. The chain's CDR3 is CASRTAATGTQYF. Written as DNA, the CDR3 is TGTGCCAGCAGGACGGCGGCGACAGGGACCCAGTACTTC.

This clonotype was counted a few times. The chain has TRBV6-6 and TRBJ2-5; the match to TRBD1 covers 9 bases. Germline V gives CDR1 MNHNY, CDR2 SVGAGI (reference sequence). V dropped 4 bases and J dropped 5; count of bases not matched to a gene: 8. The CDR3 sequence is 15 residues long. CDR3 DNA sequence: TGTGCCAGCAGTTTTCTACAGGGGGCAGGGGAGACCCAGTACTTC. Translating it yields CASSFLQGAGETQYF.

CDR3: CASSQPGTYSYNEQFF. As DNA, the CDR3 is TGCGCCAGCAGCCAACCTGGGACCTATTCCTACAATGAGCAGTTCTTC. The chain joins TRBV4-1 to TRBJ2-1; D may be TRBD1 or TRBD2 (5 bases each). The CDR3 is 16 amino acids. CDR1 and CDR2 (germline): MGHRA, YSYEKL. V dropped 2 bases and J dropped 1 base, with 12 bases sitting between them.

The CDR3 nucleotides are TGTGCCAGCAGCGAGACAGGGAAGTCCTATAATTCACCCCTCCACTTT. As protein: CASSETGKSYNSPLHF. The chain links TRBV7-9 to TRBJ1-6; TRBD1 agrees at 7 bases. Germline loops: CDR1 SEHNR, CDR2 FQNEAQ (reference sequence). The CDR3 extends over 16 amino acids. Losses at the gene ends were 5 bases for V and 1 base for J; bases not matched to a gene: 5.

This clonotype was picked up a small number of times. V gene TRBV29-1 combines with J gene TRBJ2-7; D remains ambiguous. Per germline, CDR1 SQVTM and CDR2 ANQGSEA. V was trimmed by 6 bases and J by 1 base, leaving 10 bases between them. This CDR3 has 12 residues. DNA of the CDR3: TGCAGCGTCGCTCCCCAATCCTACGAGCAGTACTTC. Translation: CSVAPQSYEQYF.

The chain carries TRBV12-3 or TRBV12-4 and TRBJ2-3, with 9 positions matching TRBD2. The trim removed 3 bases at V and 6 bases at J, leaving 7 bases unmatched. CDR3 length equals 15 residues. Here the CDR3 reads CASSFGRGGPDTQYF. CDR3 DNA: TGTGCCAGCAGTTTCGGGCGGGGGGGCCCGGATACGCAGTATTTT.

This clonotype was seen a handful of times. The junction departs from the called germline gene at one end, perhaps through a read error. The J gene is TRBJ1-4, the V gene TRBV7-2; 11 positions match TRBD1. The CDR3 totals 13 residues. CDR1 and CDR2 (germline): SGHTA, FQGNSA. CDR3 nucleotides: TGTGCCAGCAGCTACGGGACAGGGGGTGAAAAACTGTTT. Translation: CASSYGTGGEKLF. Drawing the rest from reference TRBV7-2 and TRBJ1-4, the complete variable domain is GAGVSQSPSNKVTEKGKDVELRCDPISGHTALYWYRQSLGQGLEFLIYFQGNSAPDKSGLPSDRFSAERTGGSVSTLTIQRTQQEDSAVYLCASSYGTGGEKLFGSGTQLSVL.

This chain uses TRBV28 with TRBJ2-7, with 7 bases lining up with TRBD2. Trimming removed 5 bases from V and 6 bases from J; junction bases left unmatched: 19. CDR3 length equals 17 residues. Germline CDR1 MDHEN, CDR2 SYDVKM. CDR3 DNA sequence: TGTGCCAGCAGTAAGGGGACTATCCGTATCAAAACTCGCGAGCAGTACGTC. Protein sequence: CASSKGTIRIKTREQYV.

This chain uses TRBV29-1 with TRBJ2-5; D tentatively reads TRBD1 or TRBD2 (6 bases each). Looked up from germline, CDR1 is SQVTM and CDR2 is ANQGSEA. The CDR3 has 14 amino acids. Between the trimmed V and J ends, which lost 6 bases and 0 bases, there was a span of 14 bases. CDR3 in DNA: TGCAGCGTCAAAAAAGGGGGGTACCAAGAGACCCAGTACTTC. Translating it yields CSVKKGGYQETQYF.

This clonotype was seen many times. The chain employs TRBV29-1 and TRBJ2-5, with D possibly matching TRBD1 (5 bases). The germline V and J ends were trimmed by 5 bases and 7 bases, with 8 bases remaining between them. Germline-derived CDR1 and CDR2 are SQVTM and ANQGSEA. This CDR3 contains 10 residues. CDR3 nucleotide sequence: TGCAGCGTTCCCCAGGGGACCCAGTACTTC. Encoded protein: CSVPQGTQYF.

Ten or more counts support this clonotype. The V and J genes are TRBV9 and TRBJ2-5; D is ambiguous. CDR3 length equals 13 residues. The germline CDR1 and CDR2 sequences are SGDLS and YYNGEE. V lost 4 bases to trimming and J lost 4 bases, with 11 bases between them. The CDR3 DNA follows: TGTGCCAGCAGCTCCGGACCCCCAGAGACCCAGTACTTC. It encodes CASSSGPPETQYF.

This clonotype appeared a few times. The chain joins TRBV7-6 to TRBJ2-3; D gene unclear. This CDR3 is built from 14 residues. In germline, CDR1 is SGHVS, CDR2 FNYEAQ. Trimming shortened V by 1 base and J by 5 bases, and 10 bases separated the two germline ends. The CDR3 DNA reads TGTGCCAGCAGCTTAGACTCATCCGTAGATACGCAGTATTTT. Translated, it gives CASSLDSSVDTQYF.

V is TRBV7-9 and J is TRBJ2-5, with D unclear. Germline values: CDR1 SEHNR, CDR2 FQNEAQ (reference sequence). V lost 4 bases, J lost 5 bases, and 14 bases lay in between. The CDR3 consists of 14 residues. The CDR3 region has the DNA TGTGCCAGCAGCTGGACGGCCCTTGGGGAGACCCAGTACTTC. Translated, it gives CASSWTALGETQYF.

This clonotype was seen at least ten times. The J gene is TRBJ2-3, the V gene TRBV5-1; D may be TRBD1 (6 bases). Germline CDR1 is SGHRS and CDR2 is YFSETQ. V shed 0 bases and J shed 5 bases, with 10 bases lying between them. The CDR3 contains 14 residues. The CDR3 region is CASSLEQGRDTQYF. The CDR3 DNA sequence: TGCGCCAGCAGCTTGGAACAGGGAAGAGATACGCAGTATTTT.

The chain combines TRBV4-1 with TRBJ2-7; D might be TRBD1 (5 bases). This CDR3 is 14 amino acids long. Germline V gene lookup returns CDR1 MGHRA and CDR2 YSYEKL. V was pared by 1 base and J by 4 bases, with 11 bases between. The CDR3 region is CASSQVQGRYEQYF. The CDR3 nucleotides read TGCGCCAGCAGCCAAGTCCAGGGCAGGTACGAGCAGTACTTC.

The rearrangement uses TRBV4-1 and TRBJ1-2, with D unclear. CDR1 is MGHRA, CDR2 YSYEKL, per germline. CDR3 size: 14 residues. V was cut by 1 base and J by 0 bases, with 6 bases left in between. CDR3 protein: CASSQGLANYGYTF. CDR3 in DNA: TGCGCCAGCAGCCAAGGACTGGCTAACTATGGCTACACCTTC.

This clonotype has a handful of counts. J is TRBJ2-5 and V is TRBV30, with TRBD2 matching 7 bases. CDR1 and CDR2 from the germline V gene are GTSNPN and SVGIG (reference sequence). The CDR3 has 13 amino acids. V lost 7 bases to trimming and J lost 2 bases; unmatched junction nucleotides: 7. The CDR3, as DNA: TGTGCCTCTCATTGGGGGGGTCAAGAGACCCAGTACTTC. Translated: CASHWGGQETQYF.